This T cell receptor beta chain was obtained from a study of identical twins (dated by TCRdb to the mid-2010s). Study-wide context: To test whether fetal clonotypes persist, this study deep-sequenced TCR alpha and beta repertoires from monozygotic twins, from unrelated adults of various ages, and from cord blood. To rule out contamination, the twin experiments were replicated at different times with different library preparation protocols.

On this clonotype itself: Its antigen is not yet known. The record has no base qualities; no much larger clone is one base away.

Every donor in the study was a healthy Caucasian. The twin cohort comprised three pairs of female monozygotic twins, all aged roughly 18 to 30 years. CD4+ and CD8+ T cell populations were isolated with positive isolation kits from Invitrogen. The investigation overall reported the following: Invariant T cells such as MAIT and iNKT could partly confound zero-insertion analyses, although diverse VJ usage argued against such confounding for most clonotypes. Fewer insertions were carried by abundant cord blood beta clonotypes, a similar but weaker trend appeared in young adult naive repertoires, and no such trend appeared in memory repertoires. In beta out-of-frame sequences, excess twin sharing was weaker, because having fewer shared sequences lowered the signal-to-noise ratio. Compared with coincidental sharing between unrelated individuals, out-of-frame TCR alpha sequences shared between twins showed an excess of sequences with low generation probability. In monozygotic twins, out-of-frame TCR alpha sharing was systematically underestimated by recombination models, although the models agreed with sharing between unrelated individuals. Conclusions relied on cross-sectional statistical analysis, since the same donors could not be followed over many years.

The CDR3, from cysteine to phenylalanine, totals 16 residues. Only CDR3 DNA is held: 48 bases, read in frame from base 1. From V the trimming removes 1 base and from J it removes 5 bases, while the gene matches leave 6 bases of the junction unaccounted for. CDR1 and CDR2 (LGHNA, YNFKEQ) derive from the germline V gene. Libraries were prepared through 5' RACE. Reads for this sample came from an Illumina HiSeq 2000. A universal primer binding site was added through template switching, and the final cDNA carried a unique molecular identifier so that TCR cDNA molecules could be counted accurately. First-strand cDNA for TCR alpha and beta chains was synthesized from specific primers in the conserved constant-segment region. To control for contamination, each cDNA library was double barcoded with a SMART-Mk sample barcode plus Illumina barcodes. TruSeq adapter sequences along with Illumina sample barcodes were introduced in two successive PCR steps. Sequencing of the TCR alpha and beta cDNA libraries was done on the Illumina HiSeq platform using custom primers. In the authors' own workflow: Raw reads were processed with MiGEC to extract unique molecular identifiers, and MiXCR was used to determine CDR3 positions. Recombination models were inferred per individual with the repgenHMM and IGoR tools using an EM algorithm. Shared clonotypes were analyzed with the tcR package in R, and sharing was normalized by the product of cloneset sizes. To study raw recombination free of thymic and clonal selection effects, out-of-frame nonproductive sequences were analyzed. Clones were called with MiXCR by TCRdb after fastp trimmed the public reads at Q25, and only in-frame beta chains were retained. Entries are consolidated by CDR3 protein sequence, retaining the most common genes and DNA. The V and J calls and clone size are TCRdb's, not the authors'. The table for this sample lists hundreds of thousands of distinct CDR3 sequences; 24% of them were counted only once. The ten largest clones represent roughly 3% of the sample.

This sample was shared with a second study, whose subject was T cells expressing NK-cell markers. The other study reports the following: Three sorted T-cell subsets (CD3+CD56+NKG2C+, CD3+CD56+NKG2C- and CD3+CD56-NKG2C+) from fewer than 10 donors had their TCR beta-chain repertoires profiled. Seven of the eight sequenced donors were HCMV-seropositive and one was HCMV-seronegative. In several experiments an anti-gammadeltaTCR antibody was added to restrict sorting to alphabetaTCR-expressing T cells. In six donors, the dominant CD3+CD56+NKG2C+ clonotypes were among the top 10 CD8+ clonotypes and accounted for about 1.0-7.5% of CD8+ T cells. Those dominant clonotypes were again the most abundant among CD3+CD56-NKG2C+ cells in four donors, at about 25-65%. Whether the expanded NKG2C-expressing T cell clones were specific for HCMV antigens was left unclear. The eight sequenced donors were randomly selected healthy volunteers, three men and five women. HCMV-specific IgG was detected in serum with a commercial ELISA kit to determine HCMV serostatus. MIGEC handled demultiplexing of the reads and grouping by UMI, while MiTCR was used to assemble and quantify clonotypes. To remove erroneous sequences, TCR cDNA sequences were retained only when supported by two or more reads. The tcR package was used for downstream repertoire analysis, with clonotypes matched between fractions based on CDR3 nucleotide sequence plus V segment. VDJmatch was used to annotate antigen specificity against VDJdb, with one amino acid substitution in CDR3 allowed.

Input material: CD4+ T cells sorted from blood. Recombination joined TRBV4-2 with TRBJ2-7; 12 central nucleotides agree with TRBD1. The clonotype was recovered from a woman younger than 35 in good health. CDR3 reads: CASSQGGGTGGDEQYF. Read as DNA, the sequence is TGTGCCAGCAGCCAAGGGGGAGGGACAGGGGGCGACGAGCAGTACTTC.